The clone carrying this TCR beta chain was recorded many times. The CDR3 loop spans 16 amino acids. Deletions cut 5 bases from V and 5 bases from J, with 19 bases between. The study amplified TCR beta CDR3 regions using RNA transcripts. Second-round multiplex PCR came after first-round RT-PCR with HTBI primers. TCRdb ran MiXCR on the multiplex PCR reads and lists one entry per CDR3 protein. The table includes a few hundred thousand distinct CDR3 sequences, about 17% detected once. A follow-up of 18 months without ophthalmopathy meant that hyperthyroidism was stable. The data belong to a study of Graves' ophthalmopathy and Graves' hyperthyroidism.

The sequence came from an adult woman with stable Graves' hyperthyroidism. Source material: peripheral blood. The rearrangement links TRBV12-3 or TRBV12-4 to TRBJ1-3, with D uncertain. CDR3: CASSTPGRLGRNTIYF. The CDR3 bases are TGTGCCAGCAGTACCCCGGGGAGGCTCGGTCGAAACACCATATATTTT.